Below, 13 T cell receptor beta chains from the same sample are listed, as sequenced in a study of T cell repertoires in cytomegalovirus infection. TCRdb reprocessed the reads with MiXCR, giving one entry per CDR3 protein. The top ten hold 5.5% to 6.5% of the sample, which has approximately 250,000 distinct CDR3 sequences, approximately 6.7% seen once. The source material was PBMCs. The receptors shown here come from a human donor in good health (CMV status not recorded). Some clones in this sample may be carry-over from other donors' samples.

This clonotype was detected many times. A much larger clonotype is one base distant, so this may be a read error. The V call is TRBV11-2, the J call TRBJ1-2; D might be TRBD1 (6 bases). Germline V gene lookup returns CDR1 SGHAT and CDR2 FQNNGV. The CDR3 runs to 13 residues. V lost 3 bases to trimming and J lost 4 bases, with 9 bases between them. CDR3 in DNA: TGTGCCAGCAGCTTCGGACAGCTCTATGGCTACACCTTC. Its protein is CASSFGQLYGYTF.

The table lists this clonotype with many counts. This chain connects TRBV5-5 to TRBJ1-4, with a tentative D call TRBD1 (5 bases). The CDR3 runs to 15 residues. Per germline, CDR1 SGHKS and CDR2 YYEKEE (reference sequence). The V gene lost 4 bases and the J gene lost 0 bases, with 10 bases spanning the gap. CDR3 residues: CASSKEGATNEKLFF. Here the CDR3 DNA reads TGTGCCAGCAGCAAAGAAGGGGCAACTAATGAAAAACTGTTTTTT.

This clonotype appeared many times. The chain employs TRBV7-2 and TRBJ1-2, with 9 bases aligning to TRBD1. The V gene end was trimmed by 1 base and the J gene end by 7 bases; junction bases not matched to a gene: 13. Germline V CDR1 and CDR2: SGHTA, FQGNSA. CDR3 size: 17 residues. CDR3 sequence (DNA): TGTGCCAGCAGCTTAGGAACCCCACAGGGGGCGCAGGGTGGCTACACCTTC. As protein: CASSLGTPQGAQGGYTF. The variable domain in full, with the rest retrieved from reference TRBV7-2 and TRBJ1-2, is GAGVSQSPSNKVTEKGKDVELRCDPISGHTALYWYRQSLGQGLEFLIYFQGNSAPDKSGLPSDRFSAERTGGSVSTLTIQRTQQEDSAVYLCASSLGTPQGAQGGYTFGSGTRLTVV.

In this sample, this clonotype turned up many times. The V and J genes are TRBV7-2 and TRBJ2-7; 8 bases are a match to TRBD1. This CDR3 is built from 16 residues. Trimming at V came to 4 bases and at J to 2 bases, leaving 10 bases not matched to a gene. Germline V gives CDR1 SGHTA, CDR2 FQGNSA. CDR3 DNA: TGTGCCAGCAGCTGGAGAGCCGGGACAGGCCCCTACGAGCAGTACTTC. Translation: CASSWRAGTGPYEQYF.

This clonotype was recorded many times. J is TRBJ1-4 and V is TRBV7-2; a possible D gene is TRBD1 (6 bases). V was pared by 3 bases and J by 13 bases, with 18 bases between. The CDR3 is made up of 14 amino acids. CDR1 is SGHTA, CDR2 FQGNSA, per germline. The CDR3 DNA follows: TGTGCCAGCAGCTTGGGAGTAGGGGGTGAGGGACTGTTTTTT. Protein product: CASSLGVGGEGLFF. Using reference TRBV7-2 and TRBJ1-4 for the parts outside the CDR3, the full variable domain is GAGVSQSPSNKVTEKGKDVELRCDPISGHTALYWYRQSLGQGLEFLIYFQGNSAPDKSGLPSDRFSAERTGGSVSTLTIQRTQQEDSAVYLCASSLGVGGEGLFFGSGTQLSVL.

In this sample, this clonotype turned up many times. The J gene is TRBJ2-7, the V gene TRBV6-2 or TRBV6-3; D may be TRBD1 (5 bases). CDR3 length: 15 amino acids. Trimming stripped 2 bases from V and 1 base from J, with 12 bases between. CDR1 and CDR2 from the germline V gene are MNHEY and SVGEGT. The CDR3 spells CASSYGQMLSYEQYF. The CDR3 DNA reads as TGTGCCAGCAGTTACGGACAAATGTTATCCTACGAGCAGTACTTC.

The table lists this clonotype with many counts. V usage is TRBV2 and J usage is TRBJ2-7, with D unresolved. The ends were cut back, 8 bases at V and 5 bases at J, with 10 bases in the middle. There are 11 residues in the CDR3. Germline lookup yields CDR1 SNHLY and CDR2 FYNNEI. DNA of the CDR3: TGTGCCAGCCTCCTTATTAACGAGCAGTACTTC. Its translation: CASLLINEQYF.

This clonotype has more than one count but fewer than ten. The chain employs TRBV13 and TRBJ2-7; D not resolved. This CDR3 contains 13 residues. The germline gives CDR1 PRHDT, CDR2 FYEKMQ (reference sequence). V shed 0 bases and J shed 6 bases, with 9 bases lying between them. The CDR3 DNA reads TGTGCCAGCAGCTTAGGGAGCCCCGGCGAGCAGTACTTC. Protein: CASSLGSPGEQYF. The full variable domain, rest sourced from reference TRBV13 and TRBJ2-7, is AAGVIQSPRHLIKEKRETATLKCYPIPRHDTVYWYQQGPGQDPQFLISFYEKMQSDKGSIPDRFSAQQFSDYHSELNMSSLELGDSALYFCASSLGSPGEQYFGPGTRLTVT.

The rearrangement joins TRBV7-9 to TRBJ1-4, with unresolved D. Per the germline V gene, CDR1 is SEHNR and CDR2 is FQNEAQ (reference sequence). The CDR3 has 14 residues. With 5 bases removed from V and 9 bases from J, the gap between germline ends came to 16 bases. CDR3: CASSEELVGKKLFF. CDR3 DNA sequence: TGTGCCAGCAGCGAGGAGTTGGTTGGTAAAAAACTGTTTTTT.

This clonotype was detected ten times or more. V is TRBV7-2 and J is TRBJ1-2, with D uncertain. Germline V gene data show CDR1 as SGHTA and CDR2 as FQGNSA. The CDR3 has 14 amino acids. The germline V and J ends were trimmed by 1 base and 1 base, with 7 bases remaining between them. DNA for the CDR3: TGTGCCAGCAGCTTAGAGTCCGTTAACTATGGCTACACCTTC. Translated, it gives CASSLESVNYGYTF.

This clonotype was seen ten or more times. J is TRBJ2-6 and V is TRBV10-3; 8 nucleotides align to TRBD1. The V gene's germline CDR1 is ENHRY and CDR2 SYGVKD. Trimming cost V 5 bases and J 1 base; bases outside gene matches: 13. The CDR3 consists of 19 residues. Here the CDR3 reads CAISQLGQGLGSGANVLTF. The CDR3 bases are TGTGCCATCAGTCAACTCGGACAGGGTTTAGGTTCTGGGGCCAACGTCCTGACTTTC.

This clonotype was found a few times. The chain carries TRBV7-6 and TRBJ2-1; TRBD2 matches 9 bases. The CDR3 contains 13 residues. The ends lost 5 bases at V and 9 bases at J; junction bases unmatched: 5. Looked up from germline, CDR1 is SGHVS and CDR2 is FNYEAQ. The chain's CDR3 is CASSVGTSSEQFF. Written as DNA, the CDR3 is TGTGCCAGCAGCGTTGGGACTAGCAGTGAGCAGTTCTTC.

There are many counts of this clonotype. The chain combines TRBV5-1 with TRBJ1-1; 7 nucleotides agree with TRBD1. This CDR3 is 17 amino acids long. The ends lost 0 bases at V and 1 base at J; junction bases unmatched: 9. Germline assignment: CDR1 SGHRS and CDR2 YFSETQ. This chain's CDR3 is CASSLEGALSKNTEAFF. CDR3 nucleotides: TGCGCCAGCAGCTTGGAGGGGGCGCTTTCCAAGAACACTGAAGCTTTCTTT.